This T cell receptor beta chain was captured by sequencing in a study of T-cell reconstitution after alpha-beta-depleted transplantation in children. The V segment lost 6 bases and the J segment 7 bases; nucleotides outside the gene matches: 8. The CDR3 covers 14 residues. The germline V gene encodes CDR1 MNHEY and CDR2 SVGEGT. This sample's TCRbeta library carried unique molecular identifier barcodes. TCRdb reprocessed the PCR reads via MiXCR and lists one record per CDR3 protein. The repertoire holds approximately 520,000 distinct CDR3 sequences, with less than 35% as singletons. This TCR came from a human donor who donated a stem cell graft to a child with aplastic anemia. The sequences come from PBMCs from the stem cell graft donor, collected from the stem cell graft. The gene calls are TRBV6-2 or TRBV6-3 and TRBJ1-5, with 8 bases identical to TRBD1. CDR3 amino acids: CASRSQGARQPQHF. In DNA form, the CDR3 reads TGTGCCAGCAGGTCTCAGGGGGCGCGGCAGCCCCAGCATTTT.